The 11 T cell receptor beta chains below come from one sample, sequenced in a study of shared clonotypes between healthy human individuals. Generated by immunoSEQ multiplex PCR, the TCRdb table keeps only in-frame clones and is missing some. The profile covers approximately 2.3 million clones, with 85% to 95% appearing a single time and about 0.39% taken by the ten largest. Specimen: naive CD4+ T cells from PBMCs. Subset meaning: CD45RA+ positively selected. The receptors were sampled from a man between 18 and 35 years old in good health. Some clones in this sample may be carry-over from other donors' samples.

The chain is built from TRBV9 and TRBJ2-2, with unresolved D. Germline CDR1 and CDR2: SGDLS and YYNGEE. The CDR3 extends over 13 amino acids. Between the trimmed V and J ends, which lost 4 bases and 6 bases, there was a span of 10 bases. The DNA for the CDR3 is TGTGCCAGCAGCCCGTCCTCGTCCGGGGAGCTGTTTTTT. This encodes CASSPSSSGELFF.

Regarding this clone: The same CDR3 can be traced to other DNA sequences in this sample. The V gene is TRBV5-1, the J gene TRBJ2-5, with 14 bases fitting TRBD2. Germline-derived CDR1 and CDR2 are SGHRS and YFSETQ. There are 15 residues in the CDR3. After removal of 4 bases from V and 4 bases from J, the junction contained 3 bases not matched to a gene. CDR3 nucleotides: TGCGCCAGCAGCCCCGGACTAGCGGGAGGAGAGACCCAGTACTTC. This codes for CASSPGLAGGETQYF.

The chain couples TRBV5-6 to TRBJ2-7; D is possibly TRBD1 (5 bases). The CDR3 spans 16 residues. Trimming shortened V by 1 base and J by 2 bases, and 16 bases separated the two germline ends. Germline V CDR1 and CDR2: SGHDT, YYEEEE. The CDR3 reads CASSLKGSGIPYEQYF. In DNA form, the CDR3 reads TGTGCCAGCAGCTTGAAGGGCTCAGGGATCCCCTACGAGCAGTACTTC.

The V gene is TRBV19, the J gene TRBJ1-3; 10 positions agree with TRBD1. Germline loops: CDR1 LNHDA, CDR2 SQIVND (reference sequence). The CDR3 length is 16 residues. The V and J ends lost 10 bases and 3 bases, in that order; junction bases with no gene match: 12. Written as DNA, the CDR3 is TGTGCCACGCGAAGGGGGACAGGGGAGTTTGGAAACACCATATATTTT. Protein product: CATRRGTGEFGNTIYF.

J is TRBJ1-4 and V is TRBV18; 7 nucleotides match TRBD1. V lost 1 base to trimming and J lost 6 bases; unmatched junction nucleotides: 8. Per germline, CDR1 KGHSH and CDR2 LQKENI. This CDR3 spans 16 amino acids. The CDR3 region is CASSPRRGNLDEKLFF. In DNA form, the CDR3 reads TGTGCCAGCTCACCACGCAGGGGGAATTTGGATGAAAAACTGTTTTTT.

This chain joins TRBV4-2 and TRBJ2-6; no firm D call. The length of the CDR3 is 13 residues. The V end was cut by 6 bases, the J end by 7 bases, with 10 bases between. The germline CDR1 and CDR2 sequences are LGHNA and YNFKEQ. CDR3 DNA sequence: TGTGCCAGCAGTCTTTCTAGAGCCAACGTCCTGACTTTC. It encodes CASSLSRANVLTF.

This chain links TRBV9 with TRBJ1-1, with 9 bases identical to TRBD1. With 1 base clipped from V and 7 bases from J, the junction kept 8 bases outside the gene matches. This CDR3 spans 15 amino acids. Germline assignment: CDR1 SGDLS and CDR2 YYNGEE. The CDR3 loop reads CASSVTGGNVFEAFF. The CDR3 bases are TGTGCCAGCAGCGTAACAGGGGGCAATGTGTTTGAAGCTTTCTTT.

This clone came up once. The V gene is TRBV7-9, the J gene TRBJ2-1; D is possibly TRBD2 (5 bases). The V gene's germline CDR1 is SEHNR and CDR2 FQNEAQ (reference sequence). This CDR3 contains 14 residues. The V end was cut by 7 bases, the J end by 10 bases, with 20 bases between. The CDR3 DNA sequence: TGTGCCAGCAACCAAGAAAAAGCGGTAAAAGAGCAGTTCTTC. This codes for CASNQEKAVKEQFF.

This clone was seen once. This chain uses TRBV6-1 with TRBJ1-2, with D uncertain. This CDR3 is built from 15 residues. From germline, CDR1 is MNHNS and CDR2 SASEGT. Trimming took off 1 base at V and 4 bases at J, with 13 bases between the two ends. CDR3 protein: CASSEGTAPFYGYTF. The CDR3 region has the DNA TGTGCCAGCAGTGAAGGTACAGCCCCTTTCTATGGCTACACCTTC.

This clone has just a few counts. V is TRBV18 and J is TRBJ1-5, with D hard to call. Between the trimmed V and J ends, which lost 2 bases and 0 bases, there was a span of 5 bases. The CDR3 loop spans 14 amino acids. Germline CDR1 KGHSH, CDR2 LQKENI. The CDR3 loop is CASSPVNSNQPQHF. DNA of the CDR3: TGTGCCAGCTCACCAGTCAATAGCAATCAGCCCCAGCATTTT.

The chain uses TRBV29-1 and TRBJ2-3, with D hard to call. V lost 7 bases and J lost 0, with 14 bases in between. Germline values: CDR1 SQVTM, CDR2 ANQGSEA. This CDR3 has 14 amino acids. CDR3 residues: CSARTHLSTDTQYF. The CDR3 DNA reads as TGCAGCGCCAGGACCCACCTTAGCACAGATACGCAGTATTTT.